This entry describes one TCR beta chain. Its antigen is currently unknown. The CDR3 is 19 amino acids. Per the germline V gene, CDR1 is LGHNA and CDR2 is YNFKEQ. Trimming cost V 1 base and J 2 bases; bases outside gene matches: 11. The sample comes from a study of blood T cells in healthy people across ages. Study observations and caveats: Aged donors had fewer naive CD4+ cells and lower diversity than long-lived donors. Nothing was known about donor CMV status, and this possibly confounded expanded clonotype changes.

Ranging in age from roughly 6 to 100, the donors were healthy Caucasian individuals from Russia. A second about 6 to 11 cycle PCR used barcoded and J-beta primers. Each cDNA molecule carried a tag from a template-switch adaptor that contained 12 random nucleotides. TCRdb analysed the 5' RACE reads with MiXCR anew, one entry per CDR3 protein. The sample has approximately 1,700,000 distinct CDR3 sequences, about 39% seen once. This chain uses TRBV4-2 with TRBJ2-1; TRBD2 aligns across 10 bases. Sequencing input: blood. This sequence originates from a human donor in good health. The CDR3 DNA follows: TGTGCCAGCAGCCAAGCTAGCGGGGGCTCTCTTTCTCCCTACAATGAGCAGTTCTTC. It translates to CASSQASGGSLSPYNEQFF.